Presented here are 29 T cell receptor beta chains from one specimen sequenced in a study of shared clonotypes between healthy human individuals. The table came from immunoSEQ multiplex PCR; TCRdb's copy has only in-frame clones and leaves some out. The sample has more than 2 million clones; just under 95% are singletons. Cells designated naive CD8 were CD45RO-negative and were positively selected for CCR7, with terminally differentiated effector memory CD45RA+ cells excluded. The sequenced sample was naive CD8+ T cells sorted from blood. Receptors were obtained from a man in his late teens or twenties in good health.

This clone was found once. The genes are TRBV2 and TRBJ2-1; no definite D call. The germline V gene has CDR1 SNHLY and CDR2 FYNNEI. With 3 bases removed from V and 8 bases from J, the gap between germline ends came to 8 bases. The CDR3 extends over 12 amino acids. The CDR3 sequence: CASSDFVDEQFF. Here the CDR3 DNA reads TGTGCCAGCAGTGACTTCGTCGATGAGCAGTTCTTC.

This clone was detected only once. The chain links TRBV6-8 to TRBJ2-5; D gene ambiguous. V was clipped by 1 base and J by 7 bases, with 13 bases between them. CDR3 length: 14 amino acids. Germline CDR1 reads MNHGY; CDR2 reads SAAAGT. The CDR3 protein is CASSYLTADGTQYF. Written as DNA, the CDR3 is TGTGCCAGCAGTTACTTAACCGCCGATGGGACCCAGTACTTC.

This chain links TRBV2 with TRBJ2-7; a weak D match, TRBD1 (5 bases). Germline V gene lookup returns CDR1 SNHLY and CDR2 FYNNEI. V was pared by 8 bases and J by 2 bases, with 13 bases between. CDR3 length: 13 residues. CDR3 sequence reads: CASLKDKPYEQYF. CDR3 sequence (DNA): TGTGCCAGCCTCAAGGACAAACCCTACGAGCAGTACTTC.

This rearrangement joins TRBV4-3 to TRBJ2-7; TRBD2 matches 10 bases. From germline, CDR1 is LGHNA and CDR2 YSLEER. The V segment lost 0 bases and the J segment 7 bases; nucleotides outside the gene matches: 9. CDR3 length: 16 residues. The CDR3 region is CASSQDWSSGSEEQYF. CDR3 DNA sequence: TGCGCCAGCAGCCAAGATTGGTCTAGCGGGAGTGAGGAGCAGTACTTC.

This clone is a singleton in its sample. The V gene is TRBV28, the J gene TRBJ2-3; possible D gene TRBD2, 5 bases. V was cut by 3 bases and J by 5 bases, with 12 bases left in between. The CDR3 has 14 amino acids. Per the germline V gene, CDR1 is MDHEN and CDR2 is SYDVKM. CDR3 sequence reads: CASSFNGVGDTQYF. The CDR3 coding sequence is TGTGCCAGCAGTTTTAACGGGGTCGGAGATACGCAGTATTTT.

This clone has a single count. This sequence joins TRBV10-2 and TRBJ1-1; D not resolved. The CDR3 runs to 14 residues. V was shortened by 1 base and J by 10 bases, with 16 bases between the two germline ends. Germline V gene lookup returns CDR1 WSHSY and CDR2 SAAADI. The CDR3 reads CASSEWKGYSRAFF. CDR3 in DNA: TGCGCCAGCAGTGAGTGGAAGGGATATTCTCGAGCTTTCTTT.

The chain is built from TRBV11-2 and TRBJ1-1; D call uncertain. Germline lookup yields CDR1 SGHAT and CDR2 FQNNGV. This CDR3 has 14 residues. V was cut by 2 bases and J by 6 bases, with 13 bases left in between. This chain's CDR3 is CASSLYSLAPEAFF. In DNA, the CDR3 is TGTGCCAGCAGCTTATACAGTTTGGCCCCTGAAGCTTTCTTT.

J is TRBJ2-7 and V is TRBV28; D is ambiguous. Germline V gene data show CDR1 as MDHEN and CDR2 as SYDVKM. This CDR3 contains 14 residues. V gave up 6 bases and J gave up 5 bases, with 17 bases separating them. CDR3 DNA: TGTGCCAGCAGCGTCTTTGGGTGGCGCGACGAGCAGTACTTC. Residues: CASSVFGWRDEQYF.

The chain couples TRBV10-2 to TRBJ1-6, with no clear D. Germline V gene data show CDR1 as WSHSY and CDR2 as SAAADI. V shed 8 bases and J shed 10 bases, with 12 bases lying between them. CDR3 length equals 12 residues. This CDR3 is CASGPEESPLHF. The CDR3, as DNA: TGCGCCAGCGGCCCCGAGGAGTCACCCCTCCACTTT.

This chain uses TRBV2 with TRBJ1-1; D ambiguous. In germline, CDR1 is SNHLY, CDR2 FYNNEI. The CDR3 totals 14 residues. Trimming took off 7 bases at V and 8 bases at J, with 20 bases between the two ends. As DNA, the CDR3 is TGTGCCAGCACCATGGGAGGGAGCCTCTGGGAAGCTTTCTTT. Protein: CASTMGGSLWEAFF.

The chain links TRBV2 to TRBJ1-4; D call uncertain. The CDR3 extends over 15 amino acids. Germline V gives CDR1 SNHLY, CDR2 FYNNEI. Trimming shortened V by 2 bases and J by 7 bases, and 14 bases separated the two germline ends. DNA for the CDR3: TGTGCCAGCAGTGAATGGAGTAGGGCCACTGAAAAACTGTTTTTT. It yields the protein CASSEWSRATEKLFF.

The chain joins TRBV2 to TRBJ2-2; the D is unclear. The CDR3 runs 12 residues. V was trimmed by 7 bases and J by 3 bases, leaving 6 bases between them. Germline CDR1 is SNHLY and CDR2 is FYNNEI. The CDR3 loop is CASMRDTGELFF. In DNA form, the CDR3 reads TGTGCCAGCATGAGAGACACCGGGGAGCTGTTTTTT.

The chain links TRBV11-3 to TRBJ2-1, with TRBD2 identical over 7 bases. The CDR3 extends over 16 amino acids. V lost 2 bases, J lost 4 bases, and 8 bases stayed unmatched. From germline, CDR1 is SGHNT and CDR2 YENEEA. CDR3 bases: TGTGCCAGCAGCTTAAATGGGGGGGAGGGTTACAATGAGCAGTTCTTC. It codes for CASSLNGGEGYNEQFF.

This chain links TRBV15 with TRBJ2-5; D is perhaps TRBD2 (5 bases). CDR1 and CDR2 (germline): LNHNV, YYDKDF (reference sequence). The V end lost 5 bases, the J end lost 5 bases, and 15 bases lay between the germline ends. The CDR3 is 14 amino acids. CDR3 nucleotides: TGTGCCACCAGCTCCCCTGAGGGATGGGAGACCCAGTACTTC. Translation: CATSSPEGWETQYF.

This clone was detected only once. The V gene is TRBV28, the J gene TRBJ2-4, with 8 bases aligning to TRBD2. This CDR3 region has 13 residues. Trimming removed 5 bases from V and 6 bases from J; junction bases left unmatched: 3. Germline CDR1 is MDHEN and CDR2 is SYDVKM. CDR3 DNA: TGTGCCAGCAGTACTAGCGGAGGAAACATTCAGTACTTC. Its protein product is CASSTSGGNIQYF.

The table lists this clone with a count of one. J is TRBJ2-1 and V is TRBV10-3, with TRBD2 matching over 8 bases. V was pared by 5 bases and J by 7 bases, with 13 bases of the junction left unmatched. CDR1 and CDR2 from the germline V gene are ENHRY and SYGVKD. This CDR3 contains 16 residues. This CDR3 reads CAISPLAVQGVNEQFF. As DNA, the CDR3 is TGTGCCATCAGTCCACTAGCGGTCCAGGGTGTTAATGAGCAGTTCTTC.

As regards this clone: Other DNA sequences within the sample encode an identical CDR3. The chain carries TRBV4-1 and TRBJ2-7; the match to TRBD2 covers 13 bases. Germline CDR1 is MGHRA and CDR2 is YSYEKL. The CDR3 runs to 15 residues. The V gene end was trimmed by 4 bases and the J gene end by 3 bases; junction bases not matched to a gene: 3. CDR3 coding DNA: TGCGCCAGCAGCCCCCGGACTAGCGGGAGCTACGAGCAGTACTTC. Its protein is CASSPRTSGSYEQYF.

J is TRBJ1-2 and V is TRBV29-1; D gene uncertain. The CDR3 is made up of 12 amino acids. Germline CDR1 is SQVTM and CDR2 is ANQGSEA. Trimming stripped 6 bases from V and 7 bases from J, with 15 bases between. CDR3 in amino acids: CSVPPETSGYTF. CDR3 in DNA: TGCAGCGTCCCACCCGAAACCTCTGGCTACACCTTC.

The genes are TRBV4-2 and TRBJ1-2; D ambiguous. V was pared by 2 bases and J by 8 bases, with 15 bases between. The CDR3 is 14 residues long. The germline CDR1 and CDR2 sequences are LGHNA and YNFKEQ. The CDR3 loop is CASSQLTVGFGYTF. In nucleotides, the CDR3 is TGTGCCAGCAGCCAACTTACCGTCGGGTTCGGCTACACCTTC.

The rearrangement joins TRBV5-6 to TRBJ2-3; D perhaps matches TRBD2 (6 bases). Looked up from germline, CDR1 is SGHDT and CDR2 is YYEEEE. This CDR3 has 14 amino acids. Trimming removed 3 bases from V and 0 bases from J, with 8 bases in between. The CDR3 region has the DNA TGTGCCAGCAGCTCGCGGGGTAGCACAGATACGCAGTATTTT. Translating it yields CASSSRGSTDTQYF.

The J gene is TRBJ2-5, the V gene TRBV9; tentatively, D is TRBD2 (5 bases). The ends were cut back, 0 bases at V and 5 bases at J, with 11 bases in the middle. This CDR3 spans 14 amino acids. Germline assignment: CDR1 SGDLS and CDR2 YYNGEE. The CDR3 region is CASSVDEGMETQYF. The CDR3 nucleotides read TGTGCCAGCAGCGTAGATGAGGGTATGGAGACCCAGTACTTC.

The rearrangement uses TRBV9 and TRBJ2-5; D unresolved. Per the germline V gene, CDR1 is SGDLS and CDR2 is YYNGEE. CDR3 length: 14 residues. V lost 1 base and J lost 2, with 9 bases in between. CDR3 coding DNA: TGTGCCAGCAGCGTATGGGGTAGTCAAGAGACCCAGTACTTC. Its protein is CASSVWGSQETQYF. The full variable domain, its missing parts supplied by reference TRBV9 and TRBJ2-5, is DSGVTQTPKHLITATGQRVTLRCSPRSGDLSVYWYQQSLDQGLQFLIQYYNGEERAKGNILERFSAQQFPDLHSELNLSSLELGDSALYFCASSVWGSQETQYFGPGTRLLVL.

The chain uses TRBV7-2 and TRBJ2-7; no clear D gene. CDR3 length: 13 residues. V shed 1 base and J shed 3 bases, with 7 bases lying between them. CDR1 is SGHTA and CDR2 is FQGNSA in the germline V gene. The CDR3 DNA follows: TGTGCCAGCAGCTTAGTTTCCTTCTACGAGCAGTACTTC. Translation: CASSLVSFYEQYF. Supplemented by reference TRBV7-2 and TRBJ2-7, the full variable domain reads GAGVSQSPSNKVTEKGKDVELRCDPISGHTALYWYRQSLGQGLEFLIYFQGNSAPDKSGLPSDRFSAERTGGSVSTLTIQRTQQEDSAVYLCASSLVSFYEQYFGPGTRLTVT.

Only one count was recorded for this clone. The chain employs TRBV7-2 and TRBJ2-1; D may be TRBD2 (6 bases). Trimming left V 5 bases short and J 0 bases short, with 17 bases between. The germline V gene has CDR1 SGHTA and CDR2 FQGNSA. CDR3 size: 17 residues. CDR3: CASSPYRAGSSYNEQFF. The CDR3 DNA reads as TGTGCCAGCAGCCCGTACCGAGCGGGCAGCTCCTACAATGAGCAGTTCTTC.

The CDR3 DNA is TGTGCCAGCAGCTTAGGCCAGGGCGGAGACTATGGCTACACCTTC. It encodes CASSLGQGGDYGYTF. V gene TRBV13 combines with J gene TRBJ1-2, with D tentatively TRBD1 (5 bases). The germline V gene has CDR1 PRHDT and CDR2 FYEKMQ (reference sequence). Deletions cut 0 bases from V and 3 bases from J, with 11 bases between. CDR3 length: 15 amino acids.

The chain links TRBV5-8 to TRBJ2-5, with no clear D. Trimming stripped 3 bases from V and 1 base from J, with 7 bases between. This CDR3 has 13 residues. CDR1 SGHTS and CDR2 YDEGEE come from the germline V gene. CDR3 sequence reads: CASSWVFQETQYF. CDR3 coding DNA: TGTGCCAGCAGCTGGGTGTTCCAAGAGACCCAGTACTTC. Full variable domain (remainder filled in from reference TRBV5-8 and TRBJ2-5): EAGVTQSPTHLIKTRGQQATLRCSPISGHTSVYWYQQALGLGLQFLLWYDEGEERNRGNFPPRFSGRQFPNYSSELNVNALELEDSALYLCASSWVFQETQYFGPGTRLLVL.

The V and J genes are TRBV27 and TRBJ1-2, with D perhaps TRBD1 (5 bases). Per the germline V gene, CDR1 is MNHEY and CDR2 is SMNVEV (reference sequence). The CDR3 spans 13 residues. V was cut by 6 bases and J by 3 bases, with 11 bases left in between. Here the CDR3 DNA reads TGTGCCAGCAGGGGGCAAGGTTACTATGGCTACACCTTC. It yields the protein CASRGQGYYGYTF.

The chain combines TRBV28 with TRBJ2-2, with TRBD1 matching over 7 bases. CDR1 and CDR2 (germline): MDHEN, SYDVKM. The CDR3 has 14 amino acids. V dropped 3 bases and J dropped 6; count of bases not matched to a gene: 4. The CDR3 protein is CASSFRGRAGELFF. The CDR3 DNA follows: TGTGCCAGCAGTTTTAGGGGGCGGGCCGGGGAGCTGTTTTTT.

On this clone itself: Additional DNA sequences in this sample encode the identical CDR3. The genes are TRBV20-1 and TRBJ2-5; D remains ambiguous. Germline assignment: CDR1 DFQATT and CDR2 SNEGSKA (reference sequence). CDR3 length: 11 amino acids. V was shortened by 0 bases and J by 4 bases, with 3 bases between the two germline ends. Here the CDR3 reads CSARDGETQYF. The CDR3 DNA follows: TGCAGTGCTAGAGATGGAGAGACCCAGTACTTC.